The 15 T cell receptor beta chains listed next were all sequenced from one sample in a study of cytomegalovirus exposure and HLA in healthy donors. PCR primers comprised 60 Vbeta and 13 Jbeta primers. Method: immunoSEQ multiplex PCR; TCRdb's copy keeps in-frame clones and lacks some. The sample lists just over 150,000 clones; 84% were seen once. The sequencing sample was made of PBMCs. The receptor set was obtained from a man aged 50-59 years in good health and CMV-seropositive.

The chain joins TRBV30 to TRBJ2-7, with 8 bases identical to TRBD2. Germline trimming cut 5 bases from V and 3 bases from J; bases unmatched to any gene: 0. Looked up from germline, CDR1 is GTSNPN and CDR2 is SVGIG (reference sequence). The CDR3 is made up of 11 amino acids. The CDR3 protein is CAWGTSYEQYV. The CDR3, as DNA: TGTGCCTGGGGGACTAGCTACGAGCAGTACGTC.

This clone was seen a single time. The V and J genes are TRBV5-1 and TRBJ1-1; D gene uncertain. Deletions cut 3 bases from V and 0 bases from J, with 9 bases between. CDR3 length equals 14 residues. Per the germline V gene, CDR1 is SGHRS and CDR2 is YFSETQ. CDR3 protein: CASSSFTVNTEAFF. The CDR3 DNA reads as TGCGCCAGCAGCTCTTTCACAGTGAACACTGAAGCTTTCTTT.

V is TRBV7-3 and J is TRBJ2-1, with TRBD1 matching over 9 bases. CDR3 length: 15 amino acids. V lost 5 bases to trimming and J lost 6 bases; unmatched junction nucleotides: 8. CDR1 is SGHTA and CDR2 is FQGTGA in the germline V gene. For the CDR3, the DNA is TGTGCCAGCAGCCGCCGGACAGGGGCAAGCAATGAGCAGTTCTTC. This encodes CASSRRTGASNEQFF.

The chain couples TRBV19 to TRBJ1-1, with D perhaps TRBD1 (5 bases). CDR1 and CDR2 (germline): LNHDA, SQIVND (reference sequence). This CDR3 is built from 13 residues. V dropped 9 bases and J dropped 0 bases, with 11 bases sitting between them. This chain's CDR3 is CASRQSLNTEAFF. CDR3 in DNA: TGTGCCAGCAGACAGTCTTTGAACACTGAAGCTTTCTTT. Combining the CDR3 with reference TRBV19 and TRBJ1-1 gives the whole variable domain DGGITQSPKYLFRKEGQNVTLSCEQNLNHDAMYWYRQDPGQGLRLIYYSQIVNDFQKGDIAEGYSVSREKKESFPLTVTSAQKNPTAFYLCASRQSLNTEAFFGQGTRLTVV.

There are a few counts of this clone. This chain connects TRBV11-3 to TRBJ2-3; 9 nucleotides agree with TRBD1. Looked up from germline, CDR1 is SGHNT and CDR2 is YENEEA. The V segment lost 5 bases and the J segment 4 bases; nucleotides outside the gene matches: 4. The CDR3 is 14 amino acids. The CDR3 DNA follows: TGTGCCAGCAGCCTTCGGACAGGGGCAGATACGCAGTATTTT. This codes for CASSLRTGADTQYF.

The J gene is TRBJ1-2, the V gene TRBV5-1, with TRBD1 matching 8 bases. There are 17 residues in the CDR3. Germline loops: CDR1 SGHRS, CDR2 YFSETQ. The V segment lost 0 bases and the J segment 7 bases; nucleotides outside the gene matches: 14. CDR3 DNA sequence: TGCGCCAGCAGCTTGGGGGGTTTATCAGGGGGCGCCGGTGGCTACACCTTC. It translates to CASSLGGLSGGAGGYTF.

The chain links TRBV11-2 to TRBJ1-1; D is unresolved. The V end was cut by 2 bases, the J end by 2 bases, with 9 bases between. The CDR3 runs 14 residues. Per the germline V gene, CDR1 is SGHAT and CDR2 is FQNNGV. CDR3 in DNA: TGTGCCAGCAGCTTATGGGAGGGAAACACTGAAGCTTTCTTT. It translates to CASSLWEGNTEAFF.

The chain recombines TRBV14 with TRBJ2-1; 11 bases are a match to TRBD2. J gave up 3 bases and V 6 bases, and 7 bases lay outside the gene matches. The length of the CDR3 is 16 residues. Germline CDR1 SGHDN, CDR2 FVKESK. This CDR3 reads CASSPSGRQGYNEQFF. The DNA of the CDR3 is TGTGCCAGCAGTCCTAGCGGGAGGCAGGGCTACAATGAGCAGTTCTTC.

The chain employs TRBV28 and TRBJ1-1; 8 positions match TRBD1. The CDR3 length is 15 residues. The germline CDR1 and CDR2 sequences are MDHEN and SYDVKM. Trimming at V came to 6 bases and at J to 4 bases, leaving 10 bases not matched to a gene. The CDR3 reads CASRILSGTGTEAFF. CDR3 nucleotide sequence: TGTGCCAGCAGGATTCTTTCCGGGACAGGCACTGAAGCTTTCTTT.

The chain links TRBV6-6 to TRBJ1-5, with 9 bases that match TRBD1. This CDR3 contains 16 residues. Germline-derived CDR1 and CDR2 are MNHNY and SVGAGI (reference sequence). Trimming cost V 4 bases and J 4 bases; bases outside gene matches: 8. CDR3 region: CASSLTRQGGNQPQHF. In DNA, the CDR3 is TGTGCCAGCAGTTTAACTCGACAGGGGGGAAATCAGCCCCAGCATTTT.

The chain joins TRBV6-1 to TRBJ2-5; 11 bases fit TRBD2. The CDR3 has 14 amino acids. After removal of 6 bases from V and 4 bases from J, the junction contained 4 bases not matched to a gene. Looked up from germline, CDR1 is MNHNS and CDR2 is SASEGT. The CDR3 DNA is TGTGCCAGCAGCCTAGCGGGAGGAGGAGAGACCCAGTACTTC. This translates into CASSLAGGGETQYF.

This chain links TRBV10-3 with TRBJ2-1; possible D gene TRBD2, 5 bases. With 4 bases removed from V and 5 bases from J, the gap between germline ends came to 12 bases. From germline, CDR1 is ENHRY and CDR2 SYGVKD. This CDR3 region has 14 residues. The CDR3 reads CAISVALGNNEQFF. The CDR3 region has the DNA TGTGCCATCAGTGTAGCGTTGGGGAACAATGAGCAGTTCTTC.

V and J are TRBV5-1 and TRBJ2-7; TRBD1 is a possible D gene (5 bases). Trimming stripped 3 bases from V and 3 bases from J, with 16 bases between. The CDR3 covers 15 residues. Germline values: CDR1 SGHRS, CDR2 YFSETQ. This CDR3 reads CASSYGPTGDYEQYF. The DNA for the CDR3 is TGCGCCAGCAGCTACGGACCAACAGGAGACTACGAGCAGTACTTC.

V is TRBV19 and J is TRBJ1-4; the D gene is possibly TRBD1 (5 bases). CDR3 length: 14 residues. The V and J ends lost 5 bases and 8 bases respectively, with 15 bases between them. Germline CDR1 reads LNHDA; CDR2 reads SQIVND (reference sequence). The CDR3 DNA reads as TGTGCCAGTAGTCCTAGGACAAGAGCCGAAAAACTGTTTTTT. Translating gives CASSPRTRAEKLFF.

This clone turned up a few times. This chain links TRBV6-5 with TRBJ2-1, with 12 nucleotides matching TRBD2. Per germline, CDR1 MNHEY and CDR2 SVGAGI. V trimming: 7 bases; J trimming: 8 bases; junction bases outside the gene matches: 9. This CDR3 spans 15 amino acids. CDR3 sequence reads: CASTQTSGRKDEQFF. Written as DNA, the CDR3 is TGTGCCAGCACCCAGACTAGCGGGAGAAAGGATGAGCAGTTCTTC.